This TCR beta chain was sequenced for a study of siplizumab effects on memory and regulatory T cells. The CDR3 sequence is 13 residues long. Germline lookup yields CDR1 MNHEY and CDR2 SMNVEV (reference sequence). V lost 8 bases and J 6 bases, leaving 16 bases between the germline ends. The table came from immunoSEQ multiplex PCR; TCRdb's copy has only in-frame clones and leaves some out. The sample holds about 100,000 clones; about 91% are singletons and the top ten take 0.14% to 0.15%. The rearrangement uses TRBV27 and TRBJ1-2, with a possible D match to TRBD1 (5 bases). The sequence was collected from a human donor in good health. The sample comprised CD4+ T cells sorted from blood. The CDR3 bases are TGTGCCAGCCGTACGACCGGGACGGATGGCTACACCTTC. Amino acids: CASRTTGTDGYTF.